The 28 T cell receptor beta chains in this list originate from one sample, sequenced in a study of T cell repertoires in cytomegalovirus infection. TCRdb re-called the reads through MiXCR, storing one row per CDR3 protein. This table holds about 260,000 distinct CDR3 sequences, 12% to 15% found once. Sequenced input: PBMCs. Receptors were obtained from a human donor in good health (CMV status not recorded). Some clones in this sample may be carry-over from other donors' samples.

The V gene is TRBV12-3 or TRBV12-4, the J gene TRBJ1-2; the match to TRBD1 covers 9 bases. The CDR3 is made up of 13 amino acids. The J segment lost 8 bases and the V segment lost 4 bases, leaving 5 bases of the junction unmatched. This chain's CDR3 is CASSSGTGFGYTF. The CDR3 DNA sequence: TGTGCCAGCAGTTCCGGGACAGGGTTCGGCTACACCTTC.

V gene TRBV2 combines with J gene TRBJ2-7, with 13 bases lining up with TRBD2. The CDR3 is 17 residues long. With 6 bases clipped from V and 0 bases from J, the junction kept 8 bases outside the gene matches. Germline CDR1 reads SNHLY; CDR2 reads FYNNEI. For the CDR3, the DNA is TGTGCCAGCAGCCTTGGGACTAGCGGGACCCGCTCCTACGAGCAGTACTTC. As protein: CASSLGTSGTRSYEQYF. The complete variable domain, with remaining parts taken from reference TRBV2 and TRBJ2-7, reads EPEVTQTPSHQVTQMGQEVILRCVPISNHLYFYWYRQILGQKVEFLVSFYNNEISEKSEIFDDQFSVERPDGSNFTLKIRSTKLEDSAMYFCASSLGTSGTRSYEQYFGPGTRLTVT.

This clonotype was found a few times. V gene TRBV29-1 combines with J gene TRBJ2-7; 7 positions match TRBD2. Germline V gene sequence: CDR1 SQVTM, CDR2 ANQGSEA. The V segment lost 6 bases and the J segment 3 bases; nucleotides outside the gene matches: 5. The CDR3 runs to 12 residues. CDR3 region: CSVGRDLYEQYF. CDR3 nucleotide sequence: TGCAGCGTAGGGAGGGACCTCTACGAGCAGTACTTC.

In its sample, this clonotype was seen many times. The DNA for the CDR3 is TGTGCCAGCAGTGAACCTACTAGCGGGAGGGACGAGCAGTACTTC. As protein: CASSEPTSGRDEQYF. J is TRBJ2-7 and V is TRBV6-1, with 13 bases lining up with TRBD2. V lost 2 bases and J lost 5; bases outside the gene matches: 3. Looked up from germline, CDR1 is MNHNS and CDR2 is SASEGT. The CDR3 runs to 15 residues.

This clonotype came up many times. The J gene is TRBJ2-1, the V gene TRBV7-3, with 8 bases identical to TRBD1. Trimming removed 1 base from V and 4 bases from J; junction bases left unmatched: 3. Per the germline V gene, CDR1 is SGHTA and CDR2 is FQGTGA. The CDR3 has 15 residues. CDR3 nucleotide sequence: TGTGCCAGCAGCTTAAACAGGGGGGCGTACAATGAGCAGTTCTTC. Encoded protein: CASSLNRGAYNEQFF.

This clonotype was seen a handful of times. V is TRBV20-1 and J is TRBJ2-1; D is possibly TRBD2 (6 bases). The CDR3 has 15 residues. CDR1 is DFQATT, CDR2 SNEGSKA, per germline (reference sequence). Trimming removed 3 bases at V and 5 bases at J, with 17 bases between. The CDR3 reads CSARSPGLAHNEQFF. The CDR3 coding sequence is TGCAGTGCTAGGTCACCGGGACTGGCCCACAATGAGCAGTTCTTC.

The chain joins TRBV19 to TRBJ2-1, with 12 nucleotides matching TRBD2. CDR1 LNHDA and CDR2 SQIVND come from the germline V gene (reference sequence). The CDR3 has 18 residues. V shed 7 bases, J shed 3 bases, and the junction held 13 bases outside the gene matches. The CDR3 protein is CASTFEAQLAGGYNEQFF. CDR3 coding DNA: TGTGCCAGTACCTTCGAGGCGCAACTAGCGGGAGGCTACAATGAGCAGTTCTTC. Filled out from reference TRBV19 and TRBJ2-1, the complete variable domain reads DGGITQSPKYLFRKEGQNVTLSCEQNLNHDAMYWYRQDPGQGLRLIYYSQIVNDFQKGDIAEGYSVSREKKESFPLTVTSAQKNPTAFYLCASTFEAQLAGGYNEQFFGPGTRLTVL.

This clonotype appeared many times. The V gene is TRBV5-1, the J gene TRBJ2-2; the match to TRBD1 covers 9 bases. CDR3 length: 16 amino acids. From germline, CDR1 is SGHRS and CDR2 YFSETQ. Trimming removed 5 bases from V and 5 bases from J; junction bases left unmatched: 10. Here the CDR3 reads CASRTGGTGNTGELFF. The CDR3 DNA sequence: TGCGCCAGCAGAACCGGAGGGACAGGGAATACCGGGGAGCTGTTTTTT.

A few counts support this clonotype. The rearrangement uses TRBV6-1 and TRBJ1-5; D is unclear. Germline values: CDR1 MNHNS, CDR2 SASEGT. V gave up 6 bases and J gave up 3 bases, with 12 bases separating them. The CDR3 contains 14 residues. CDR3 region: CASRQPGPNQPQHF. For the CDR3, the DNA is TGTGCCAGCAGACAACCGGGCCCCAATCAGCCCCAGCATTTT.

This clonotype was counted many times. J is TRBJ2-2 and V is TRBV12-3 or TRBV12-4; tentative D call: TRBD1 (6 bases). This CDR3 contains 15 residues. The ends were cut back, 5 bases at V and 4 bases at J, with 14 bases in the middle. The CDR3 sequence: CASSQTTGSTGELFF. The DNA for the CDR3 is TGTGCCAGCAGTCAGACCACAGGGAGCACCGGGGAGCTGTTTTTT.

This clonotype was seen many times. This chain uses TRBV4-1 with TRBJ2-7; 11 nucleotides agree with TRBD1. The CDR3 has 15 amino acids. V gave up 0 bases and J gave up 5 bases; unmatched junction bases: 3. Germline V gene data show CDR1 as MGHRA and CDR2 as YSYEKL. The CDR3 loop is CASSQEDRGPNEQYF. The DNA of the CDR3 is TGCGCCAGCAGCCAAGAGGACAGGGGGCCCAACGAGCAGTACTTC.

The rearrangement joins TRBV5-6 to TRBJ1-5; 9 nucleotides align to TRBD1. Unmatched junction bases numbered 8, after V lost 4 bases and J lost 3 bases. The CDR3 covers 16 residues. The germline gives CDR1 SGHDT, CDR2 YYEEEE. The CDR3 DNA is TGTGCCAGCAGCGACGACAGGGGGAGGTTCAATCAGCCCCAGCATTTT. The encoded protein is CASSDDRGRFNQPQHF.

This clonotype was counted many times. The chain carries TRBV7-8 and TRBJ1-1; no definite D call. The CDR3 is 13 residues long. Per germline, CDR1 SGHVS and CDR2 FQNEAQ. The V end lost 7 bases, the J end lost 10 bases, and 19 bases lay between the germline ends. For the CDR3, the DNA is TGTGCCAGCATCAAGGAATCAATCGGAAGAGCTTTCTTT. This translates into CASIKESIGRAFF.

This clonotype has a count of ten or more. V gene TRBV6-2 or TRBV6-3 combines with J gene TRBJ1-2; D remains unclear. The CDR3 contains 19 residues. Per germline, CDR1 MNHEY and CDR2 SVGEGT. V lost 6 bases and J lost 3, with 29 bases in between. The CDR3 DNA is TGTGCCAGCAGCCCCCAATTCCTTCCAGGCTTCCCGGATTACTATGGCTACACCTTC. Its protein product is CASSPQFLPGFPDYYGYTF.

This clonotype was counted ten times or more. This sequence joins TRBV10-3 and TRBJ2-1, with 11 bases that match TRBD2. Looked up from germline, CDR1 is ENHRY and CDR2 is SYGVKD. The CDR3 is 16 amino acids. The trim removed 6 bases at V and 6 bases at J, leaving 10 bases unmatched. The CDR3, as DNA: TGTGCCATCAGCGGCACCGGGACTAGCGGACCCAATGAGCAGTTCTTC. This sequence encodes CAISGTGTSGPNEQFF.

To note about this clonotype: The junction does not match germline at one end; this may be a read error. The CDR3 DNA sequence: TGTGCCAGCTCATCACCTAGCGGGACTGAGCAGTACTTC. Protein: CASSSPSGTEQYF. The chain recombines TRBV18 with TRBJ2-7; 9 nucleotides agree with TRBD2. There are 13 residues in the CDR3. The germline V gene has CDR1 KGHSH and CDR2 LQKENI.

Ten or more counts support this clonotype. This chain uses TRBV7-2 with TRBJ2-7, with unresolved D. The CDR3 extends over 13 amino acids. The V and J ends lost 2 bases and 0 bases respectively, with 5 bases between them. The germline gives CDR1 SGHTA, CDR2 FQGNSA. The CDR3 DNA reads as TGTGCCAGCAGCTTACAGATCTCCTACGAGCAGTACTTC. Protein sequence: CASSLQISYEQYF.

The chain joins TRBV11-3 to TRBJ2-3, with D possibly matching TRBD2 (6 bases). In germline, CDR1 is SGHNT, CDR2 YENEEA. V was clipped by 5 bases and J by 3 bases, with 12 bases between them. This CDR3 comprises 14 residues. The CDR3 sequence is CASSTGGGTDTQYF. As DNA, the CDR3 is TGTGCCAGCAGCACCGGTGGAGGGACAGATACGCAGTATTTT.

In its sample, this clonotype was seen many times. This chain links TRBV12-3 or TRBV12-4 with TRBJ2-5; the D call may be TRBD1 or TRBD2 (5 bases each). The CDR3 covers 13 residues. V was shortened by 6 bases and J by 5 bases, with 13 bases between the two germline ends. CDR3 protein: CASSRDQRETQYF. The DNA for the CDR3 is TGTGCCAGCAGCCGGGACCAACGGGAGACCCAGTACTTC.

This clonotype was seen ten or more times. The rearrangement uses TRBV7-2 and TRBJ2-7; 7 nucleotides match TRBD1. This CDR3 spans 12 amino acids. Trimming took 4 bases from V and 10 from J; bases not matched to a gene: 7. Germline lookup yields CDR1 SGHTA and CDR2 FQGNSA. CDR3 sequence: CASSSSDRAQYF. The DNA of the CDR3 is TGTGCCAGCAGCTCAAGCGACAGGGCTCAGTACTTC.

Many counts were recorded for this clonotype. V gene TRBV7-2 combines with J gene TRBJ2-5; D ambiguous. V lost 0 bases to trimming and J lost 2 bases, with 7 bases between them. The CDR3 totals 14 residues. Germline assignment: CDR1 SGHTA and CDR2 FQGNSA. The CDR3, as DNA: TGTGCCAGCAGCTTAGCGCCAGTACAAGAGACCCAGTACTTC. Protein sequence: CASSLAPVQETQYF.

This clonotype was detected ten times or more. The CDR3 coding sequence is TGTGCCAGCAGCTTAGTAGGCGGGAGGCCAAATGAGCAGTTCTTC. It codes for CASSLVGGRPNEQFF. V and J are TRBV7-9 and TRBJ2-1, with 8 bases identical to TRBD2. CDR1 and CDR2 from the germline V gene are SEHNR and FQNEAQ (reference sequence). With V trimmed by 1 base and J by 7 bases, 6 bases remained unmatched. The CDR3 has 15 residues.

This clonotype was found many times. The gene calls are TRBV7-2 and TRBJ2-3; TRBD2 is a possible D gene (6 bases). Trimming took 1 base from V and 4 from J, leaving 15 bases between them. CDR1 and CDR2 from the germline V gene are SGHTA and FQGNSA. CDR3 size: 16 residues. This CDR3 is CASSLGGTRGPDTQYF. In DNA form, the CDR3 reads TGTGCCAGCAGCTTAGGCGGGACCCGGGGTCCAGATACGCAGTATTTT. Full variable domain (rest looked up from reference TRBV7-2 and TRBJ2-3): GAGVSQSPSNKVTEKGKDVELRCDPISGHTALYWYRQSLGQGLEFLIYFQGNSAPDKSGLPSDRFSAERTGGSVSTLTIQRTQQEDSAVYLCASSLGGTRGPDTQYFGPGTRLTVL.

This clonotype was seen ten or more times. The CDR3 DNA reads TGTGCCAGCAGCCGCTGGACAGATACGCAGTATTTT. Encoded protein: CASSRWTDTQYF. The chain employs TRBV11-2 and TRBJ2-3; D is ambiguous. Germline CDR1 SGHAT, CDR2 FQNNGV. V lost 5 bases to trimming and J lost 3 bases, with 6 bases between them. CDR3 length: 12 residues. Together with reference TRBV11-2 and TRBJ2-3, the CDR3 gives the full variable domain: EAGVAQSPRYKIIEKRQSVAFWCNPISGHATLYWYQQILGQGPKLLIQFQNNGVVDDSQLPKDRFSAERLKGVDSTLKIQPAKLEDSAVYLCASSRWTDTQYFGPGTRLTVL.

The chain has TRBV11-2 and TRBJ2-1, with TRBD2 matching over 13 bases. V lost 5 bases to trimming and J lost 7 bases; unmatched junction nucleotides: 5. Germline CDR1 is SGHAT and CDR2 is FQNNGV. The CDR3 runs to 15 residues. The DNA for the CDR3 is TGTGCCAGCAGCGCAGGACTAGCGGGGGTGAATGAGCAGTTCTTC. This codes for CASSAGLAGVNEQFF.

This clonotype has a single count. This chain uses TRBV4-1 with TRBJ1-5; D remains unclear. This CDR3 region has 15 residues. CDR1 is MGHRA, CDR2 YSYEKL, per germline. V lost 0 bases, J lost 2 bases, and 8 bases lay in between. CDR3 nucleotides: TGCGCCAGCAGCCAAGATTCCGTTGGCAATCAGCCCCAGCATTTT. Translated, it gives CASSQDSVGNQPQHF.

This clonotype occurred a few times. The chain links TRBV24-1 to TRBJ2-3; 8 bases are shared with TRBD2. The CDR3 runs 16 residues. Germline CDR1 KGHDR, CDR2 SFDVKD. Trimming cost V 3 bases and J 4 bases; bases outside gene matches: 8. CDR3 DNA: TGTGCCACCAGTGATAGCGGGAGAGATTCGCCAGATACGCAGTATTTT. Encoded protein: CATSDSGRDSPDTQYF.

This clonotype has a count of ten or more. This CDR3 reads CASSLLPGHGGETQYF. In DNA form, the CDR3 reads TGTGCCAGCAGCCTCCTTCCGGGACATGGGGGAGAGACCCAGTACTTC. V gene TRBV7-2 combines with J gene TRBJ2-5; perhaps TRBD1 as D (6 bases). The CDR3 runs 16 residues. Germline V gene data show CDR1 as SGHTA and CDR2 as FQGNSA. With 5 bases removed from V and 4 bases from J, the gap between germline ends came to 20 bases.